This entry lists 9 T cell receptor beta chains sequenced from one sample in a study of T cells in Graves' hyperthyroidism and ophthalmopathy (dated by TCRdb to the late 2010s). The method was multiplex PCR. The listed sequencing device is Illumina HiSeq 2000. TCR beta CDR3 regions were amplified from RNA transcripts. The TCR CDR3 was subjected to a first round of RT-PCR using the HTBI primer set and the Qiagen OneStep RT-PCR kit. TCRdb trimmed the raw reads at Q25, called clones with MiXCR and kept productive beta chains. Rows matching on CDR3 protein sequence are summarized as one entry with the most common DNA and genes. The sample includes some 510,000 distinct CDR3 sequences, with roughly 50% observed a single time. The top ten clonotypes cover about 7.8% of the sample. The sample was peripheral blood or thyroid tissue (not recorded which). The origin of the receptors is a woman aged 18 to 35 with Graves' hyperthyroidism. Donor details come from another sample of the same person, matched by shared clones.

The sample holds many counts of this clonotype. V and J are TRBV7-9 and TRBJ1-5; tentatively, D is TRBD1 (5 bases). Deletions cut 2 bases from V and 7 bases from J, with 9 bases between. CDR1 and CDR2 from the germline V gene are SEHNR and FQNEAQ (reference sequence). The CDR3 covers 13 residues. CDR3 in amino acids: CASSLRGGQPQHF. In nucleotides, the CDR3 is TGTGCCAGCAGCTTAAGGGGAGGCCAGCCCCAGCATTTT.

The chain recombines TRBV5-1 with TRBJ1-2; 9 positions match TRBD1. The CDR3 length is 15 residues. V shed 4 bases, J shed 6 bases, and the junction held 10 bases outside the gene matches. Germline CDR1 is SGHRS and CDR2 is YFSETQ. The CDR3 DNA is TGCGCCAGCAGCATCGGGACAGGGTTGAGTCATGGCTACACCTTC. It is translated as CASSIGTGLSHGYTF.

This chain connects TRBV29-1 to TRBJ1-1, with TRBD1 as a possible D gene (5 bases). The germline V gene encodes CDR1 SQVTM and CDR2 ANQGSEA. Trimming took off 7 bases at V and 1 base at J, with 16 bases between the two ends. The CDR3 runs to 14 residues. The CDR3 DNA reads TGCAGCGCAGAGAACAGGCACACGAACACTGAAGCTTTCTTT. This encodes CSAENRHTNTEAFF.

V gene TRBV20-1 combines with J gene TRBJ1-2, with a weak D call TRBD1 (5 bases). Germline CDR1 reads DFQATT; CDR2 reads SNEGSKA (reference sequence). The CDR3 runs to 14 residues. V shed 0 bases and J shed 4 bases, with 12 bases lying between them. The CDR3 is CSARDPGKTYGYTF. CDR3 coding DNA: TGCAGTGCTAGAGATCCAGGGAAGACCTATGGCTACACCTTC.

The rearrangement joins TRBV6-9 to TRBJ1-1, with D possibly being TRBD1 (6 bases). CDR1 and CDR2 from the germline V gene are MNHGY and SVAAGI. V was shortened by 3 bases and J by 3 bases, with 14 bases between the two germline ends. There are 15 residues in the CDR3. Written as DNA, the CDR3 is TGTGCCAGCAGTTACGGGACAACTAAGGACACTGAAGCTTTCTTT. This sequence encodes CASSYGTTKDTEAFF.

The gene calls are TRBV11-2 and TRBJ1-4; D uncertain. Germline V gene data show CDR1 as SGHAT and CDR2 as FQNNGV. Deletions cut 5 bases from V and 5 bases from J, with 12 bases between. The CDR3 loop spans 14 amino acids. The CDR3 DNA reads TGTGCCAGCAGCACAGAACTAAACAATGAAAAACTGTTTTTT. It translates to CASSTELNNEKLFF.

Only a few counts were recorded for this clonotype. The chain combines TRBV2 with TRBJ1-5; D call uncertain. Trimming stripped 1 base from V and 7 bases from J, with 8 bases between. CDR3 length: 13 amino acids. The germline V gene has CDR1 SNHLY and CDR2 FYNNEI. CDR3 sequence reads: CASSEDLPQPQHF. The DNA for the CDR3 is TGTGCCAGCAGTGAAGATCTGCCCCAGCCCCAGCATTTT.

There are many counts of this clonotype. V gene TRBV29-1 combines with J gene TRBJ1-1; weak D call: TRBD1 (5 bases). The CDR3 covers 15 residues. The V end lost 6 bases, the J end lost 5 bases, and 22 bases lay between the germline ends. Looked up from germline, CDR1 is SQVTM and CDR2 is ANQGSEA. CDR3 sequence reads: CSVLTQGNGWTEAFF. Written as DNA, the CDR3 is TGCAGCGTCCTAACTCAGGGTAATGGTTGGACTGAAGCTTTCTTT. Variable domain in full (rest from reference TRBV29-1 and TRBJ1-1): SAVISQKPSRDICQRGTSLTIQCQVDSQVTMMFWYRQQPGQSLTLIATANQGSEATYESGFVIDKFPISRPNLTFSTLTVSNMSPEDSSIYLCSVLTQGNGWTEAFFGQGTRLTVV.

The V and J genes are TRBV6-8 and TRBJ1-2; 7 nucleotides agree with TRBD1. The CDR3 has 13 amino acids. Trimming at V came to 5 bases and at J to 7 bases, leaving 7 bases not matched to a gene. CDR1 MNHGY and CDR2 SAAAGT come from the germline V gene. The CDR3 spells CASSNRGNGGYTF. CDR3 nucleotide sequence: TGTGCCAGCAGTAACAGGGGCAACGGTGGCTACACCTTC.